Below, 23 T cell receptor beta chains from the same sample are listed, as sequenced in a study of T cell responses to AZD1222 COVID-19 vaccine. The assay was immunoSEQ multiplex PCR, and TCRdb's table has in-frame clones only and misses some. The data hold 150,000 or so clones, with roughly 92% observed a single time. This specimen consisted of peripheral blood, obtained on day 0 of AZD1222 vaccination. These receptors were taken from an adult in good health.

This clone has a single count. The V and J genes are TRBV5-4 and TRBJ1-4, with D hard to call. The CDR3 is 16 residues long. Trimming shortened V by 0 bases and J by 7 bases, and 16 bases separated the two germline ends. Germline CDR1 SGHNT, CDR2 YYREEE (reference sequence). The CDR3: CASSLAGPRVGEKLFF. For the CDR3, the DNA is TGTGCCAGCAGCTTGGCCGGGCCGCGCGTTGGTGAAAAACTGTTTTTT.

The gene calls are TRBV12-3 or TRBV12-4 and TRBJ1-6, with D unclear. This CDR3 region has 13 residues. Deletions cut 5 bases from V and 8 bases from J, with 10 bases between. DNA of the CDR3: TGTGCCAGCAGTATCCGAATCGATTCACCCCTCCACTTT. This gives the protein CASSIRIDSPLHF.

The J gene is TRBJ2-1, the V gene TRBV11-2; D perhaps matches TRBD2 (6 bases). V was shortened by 7 bases and J by 1 base, with 17 bases between the two germline ends. CDR1 and CDR2 from the germline V gene are SGHAT and FQNNGV. The CDR3 covers 16 residues. CDR3 in DNA: TGTGCCAGCACATCCCCTGGGGGGATATCCTACAATGAGCAGTTCTTC. Protein sequence: CASTSPGGISYNEQFF.

The chain links TRBV28 to TRBJ2-7, with 13 bases identical to TRBD2. J gave up 0 bases and V 7 bases, and 9 bases lay outside the gene matches. Per the germline V gene, CDR1 is MDHEN and CDR2 is SYDVKM. The CDR3 runs 17 residues. The CDR3 sequence is CASTALTSGRFSYEQYF. For the CDR3, the DNA is TGTGCCAGCACCGCACTGACTAGCGGGAGGTTCTCCTACGAGCAGTACTTC. Combining the CDR3 with reference TRBV28 and TRBJ2-7 gives the whole variable domain DVKVTQSSRYLVKRTGEKVFLECVQDMDHENMFWYRQDPGLGLRLIYFSYDVKMKEKGDIPEGYSVSREKKERFSLILESASTNQTSMYLCASTALTSGRFSYEQYFGPGTRLTVT.

V usage is TRBV12-3 or TRBV12-4 and J usage is TRBJ1-1; maybe TRBD1 (5 bases). This CDR3 is 13 amino acids long. The V gene lost 8 bases and the J gene lost 7 bases, with 17 bases spanning the gap. The CDR3 loop is CASLQIPGVEAFF. The CDR3, as DNA: TGTGCCAGCCTTCAAATTCCGGGGGTTGAAGCTTTCTTT.

The chain links TRBV18 to TRBJ1-1; possibly TRBD1 for D (6 bases). The CDR3 has 16 residues. Germline CDR1 is KGHSH and CDR2 is LQKENI. V lost 3 bases and J 2 bases, leaving 16 bases between the germline ends. CDR3 DNA sequence: TGTGCCAGCTCACCCCTCTCGGGGGCGGTAAACACTGAAGCTTTCTTT. Translating gives CASSPLSGAVNTEAFF. Filled out from reference TRBV18 and TRBJ1-1, the complete variable domain reads NAGVMQNPRHLVRRRGQEARLRCSPMKGHSHVYWYRQLPEEGLKFMVYLQKENIIDESGMPKERFSAEFPKEGPSILRIQQVVRGDSAAYFCASSPLSGAVNTEAFFGQGTRLTVV.

This chain joins TRBV28 and TRBJ1-2; D perhaps matches TRBD1 (5 bases). V dropped 6 bases and J dropped 0 bases, with 8 bases sitting between them. Germline V lookup: CDR1 MDHEN, CDR2 SYDVKM. CDR3 length: 13 residues. CDR3 protein: CASSPTANYGYTF. CDR3 DNA: TGTGCCAGCAGCCCGACAGCTAACTATGGCTACACCTTC.

This chain joins TRBV19 and TRBJ2-7; the match to TRBD1 covers 8 bases. The CDR3 covers 13 residues. The germline CDR1 and CDR2 sequences are LNHDA and SQIVND (reference sequence). V dropped 4 bases and J dropped 1; count of bases not matched to a gene: 0. CDR3 nucleotides: TGTGCCAGTAGTAGGACAGGGTCCTACGAGCAGTACTTC. Residues: CASSRTGSYEQYF.

In regard to this clone: This sample also contains other DNA sequences that code for the same CDR3. This chain uses TRBV19 with TRBJ1-1; tentative D call: TRBD1 (5 bases). The CDR3 totals 14 residues. In germline, CDR1 is LNHDA, CDR2 SQIVND (reference sequence). Trimming took off 3 bases at V and 0 bases at J, with 8 bases between the two ends. For the CDR3, the DNA is TGTGCCAGTAGTATCGGGACGGTGAACACTGAAGCTTTCTTT. Amino acids: CASSIGTVNTEAFF.

The rearrangement uses TRBV7-9 and TRBJ1-1; perhaps TRBD1 as D (5 bases). CDR3 length: 16 residues. V lost 2 bases and J lost 0, with 13 bases in between. CDR1 SEHNR and CDR2 FQNEAQ come from the germline V gene (reference sequence). In nucleotides, the CDR3 is TGTGCCAGCAGCTTAAGTCAGGGTATATTGAACACTGAAGCTTTCTTT. Translation gives CASSLSQGILNTEAFF.

V gene TRBV7-9 combines with J gene TRBJ2-1; no clear D gene. Germline values: CDR1 SEHNR, CDR2 FQNEAQ (reference sequence). The CDR3 runs 12 residues. V lost 5 bases to trimming and J lost 4 bases, with 6 bases between them. CDR3 sequence (DNA): TGTGCCAGCAGCCCCAGGTACAATGAGCAGTTCTTC. It encodes CASSPRYNEQFF.

The rearrangement uses TRBV19 and TRBJ2-1; no clear D. The CDR3 runs 12 residues. Trimming pared 2 bases from V and 7 bases from J, leaving 6 bases between. Germline CDR1 LNHDA, CDR2 SQIVND (reference sequence). CDR3 nucleotide sequence: TGTGCCAGTAGTATAAAGCCAAATGAGCAGTTCTTC. The encoded protein is CASSIKPNEQFF.

The CDR3 DNA is TGTGCCAGCAGCCCACGACAGGGGCGCGCCGCGGATGGCTACACCTTC. Protein product: CASSPRQGRAADGYTF. This rearrangement joins TRBV9 to TRBJ1-2, with TRBD1 matching over 8 bases. Germline V lookup: CDR1 SGDLS, CDR2 YYNGEE. V shed 4 bases, J shed 6 bases, and the junction held 14 bases outside the gene matches. The CDR3 covers 16 residues.

A single count supports this clone. The chain employs TRBV18 and TRBJ1-2; a possible D gene is TRBD1 (6 bases). This CDR3 is 13 amino acids long. In germline, CDR1 is KGHSH, CDR2 LQKENI. The ends were cut back, 2 bases at V and 6 bases at J, with 10 bases in the middle. CDR3 in DNA: TGTGCCAGCTCACCAGGACAGAACAATGGCTACACCTTC. Translated, it gives CASSPGQNNGYTF.

The gene calls are TRBV11-2 and TRBJ2-4; D assignment may be TRBD1 or TRBD2 (6 bases each). The ends were cut back, 6 bases at V and 0 bases at J, with 21 bases in the middle. CDR3 length: 18 residues. The germline V gene encodes CDR1 SGHAT and CDR2 FQNNGV. The CDR3 here is CASRGGTNTALAKNIQYF. For the CDR3, the DNA is TGTGCCAGCAGAGGAGGGACAAACACTGCGCTAGCCAAAAACATTCAGTACTTC.

This clone was seen once. V is TRBV10-2 and J is TRBJ2-2; D might be TRBD2 (6 bases). V dropped 6 bases and J dropped 5 bases, with 16 bases sitting between them. The germline CDR1 and CDR2 sequences are WSHSY and SAAADI. This CDR3 contains 15 residues. CDR3 region: CASSGGWGSTGELFF. CDR3 DNA: TGCGCCAGCAGCGGGGGATGGGGTAGTACCGGGGAGCTGTTTTTT.

The chain recombines TRBV24-1 with TRBJ2-1, with 11 positions matching TRBD2. The germline gives CDR1 KGHDR, CDR2 SFDVKD. The junction had 7 bases not matched to a gene; V was cut back by 1 base and J by 9 bases. CDR3 length equals 16 residues. CDR3: CATSDLGSGREGEQFF. As DNA, the CDR3 is TGTGCCACCAGTGATTTAGGTAGCGGGAGGGAGGGTGAGCAGTTCTTC.

The chain recombines TRBV19 with TRBJ1-5; D is ambiguous. The germline V and J ends were trimmed by 0 bases and 9 bases, with 15 bases remaining between them. This CDR3 region has 15 residues. Germline V gives CDR1 LNHDA, CDR2 SQIVND (reference sequence). CDR3 in amino acids: CASSIDRGVFWPQHF. In DNA form, the CDR3 reads TGTGCCAGTAGTATAGATCGCGGTGTGTTTTGGCCCCAGCATTTT.

This clone was picked up a small number of times. V and J are TRBV18 and TRBJ1-5; 7 nucleotides line up with TRBD1. CDR1 and CDR2 from the germline V gene are KGHSH and LQKENI. CDR3 length: 14 residues. Germline trimming cut 2 bases from V and 5 bases from J; bases unmatched to any gene: 3. The CDR3 sequence is CASSPDRADQPQHF. CDR3 coding DNA: TGTGCCAGCTCACCAGACAGGGCAGATCAGCCCCAGCATTTT.

The chain links TRBV6-1 to TRBJ2-3; D perhaps matches TRBD1 (7 bases). V was pared by 0 bases and J by 6 bases, with 19 bases between. Germline V gives CDR1 MNHNS, CDR2 SASEGT. This CDR3 spans 17 amino acids. CDR3 sequence: CASSEARDRLGSDTQYF. The CDR3 region has the DNA TGTGCCAGCAGTGAAGCGCGGGACAGATTGGGCTCTGATACGCAGTATTTT.

V is TRBV19 and J is TRBJ2-1; no reliable D call. The V end was cut by 3 bases, the J end by 7 bases, with 7 bases between. Looked up from germline, CDR1 is LNHDA and CDR2 is SQIVND (reference sequence). The CDR3 spans 12 residues. The CDR3 loop reads CASSIRANEQFF. CDR3 nucleotide sequence: TGTGCCAGTAGTATTAGGGCTAATGAGCAGTTCTTC.

The rearrangement joins TRBV14 to TRBJ2-7; 10 bases agree with TRBD1. The germline V gene encodes CDR1 SGHDN and CDR2 FVKESK. The CDR3 loop spans 17 amino acids. The ends lost 0 bases at V and 3 bases at J; junction bases unmatched: 8. Here the CDR3 reads CASSQDLEGTGVYEQYF. The CDR3, as DNA: TGTGCCAGCAGCCAAGATCTTGAGGGGACAGGGGTCTACGAGCAGTACTTC. Full variable domain (outside the CDR3, taken from reference TRBV14 and TRBJ2-7): EAGVTQFPSHSVIEKGQTVTLRCDPISGHDNLYWYRRVMGKEIKFLLHFVKESKQDESGMPNNRFLAERTGGTYSTLKVQPAELEDSGVYFCASSQDLEGTGVYEQYFGPGTRLTVT.

The V gene is TRBV7-9, the J gene TRBJ1-1; D remains ambiguous. V dropped 1 base and J dropped 0 bases, with 6 bases sitting between them. The CDR3 extends over 14 amino acids. Per the germline V gene, CDR1 is SEHNR and CDR2 is FQNEAQ (reference sequence). The CDR3 protein is CASSLGRMNTEAFF. CDR3 in DNA: TGTGCCAGCAGCTTAGGCAGGATGAACACTGAAGCTTTCTTT.